The 10 T cell receptor beta chains below all came from one sample that was sequenced in a study of cytomegalovirus exposure and HLA in healthy donors listed by TCRdb under 2017. Preparation of the library involved the immunoSEQ multiplex PCR assay. TCRdb provides this immuneACCESS table in a form limited to in-frame rearrangements. Some clones are lacking; in checked studies, under half of them reflect an unresolved V gene, and why the rest are absent is not known. In this sample the table shows roughly 67,000 clones, around 93% of which occur a single time. Around 3.2% of the sample is in the top ten clones. The sequenced sample was PBMCs. These receptors all stem from a man aged 18 to 35 in good health and CMV-seronegative.

By share, this clone ranks as medium-sized. The J gene is TRBJ2-1, the V gene TRBV7-3; 7 nucleotides align to TRBD2. The CDR3 covers 13 residues. Germline CDR1 reads SGHTA; CDR2 reads FQGTGA. V lost 4 bases to trimming and J lost 9 bases; unmatched junction nucleotides: 6. CDR3 loop: CASSSPGGSEQFF. Written as DNA, the CDR3 is TGTGCCAGCAGCTCTCCGGGAGGCAGTGAGCAGTTCTTC. The variable domain in full, with the rest retrieved from reference TRBV7-3 and TRBJ2-1, is GAGVSQTPSNKVTEKGKYVELRCDPISGHTALYWYRQSLGQGPEFLIYFQGTGAADDSGLPNDRFFAVRPEGSVSTLKIQRTERGDSAVYLCASSSPGGSEQFFGPGTRLTVL.

This chain links TRBV11-2 with TRBJ1-4; a weak D match, TRBD1 (5 bases). CDR1 is SGHAT and CDR2 is FQNNGV in the germline V gene. This CDR3 contains 15 residues. Trimming removed 3 bases at V and 5 bases at J, with 13 bases between. The CDR3 DNA follows: TGTGCCAGCAGCTTCTTCGGGACTCCAAATGAAAAACTGTTTTTT. This gives the protein CASSFFGTPNEKLFF. Supplemented by reference TRBV11-2 and TRBJ1-4, the full variable domain reads EAGVAQSPRYKIIEKRQSVAFWCNPISGHATLYWYQQILGQGPKLLIQFQNNGVVDDSQLPKDRFSAERLKGVDSTLKIQPAKLEDSAVYLCASSFFGTPNEKLFFGSGTQLSVL.

The V gene is TRBV7-3, the J gene TRBJ2-1, with 7 bases that match TRBD2. The CDR3 covers 15 residues. V lost 0 bases to trimming and J lost 10 bases; unmatched junction nucleotides: 9. CDR1 and CDR2 from the germline V gene are SGHTA and FQGTGA. CDR3: CASSLTGTTPREQFF. The CDR3 DNA reads TGTGCCAGCAGCTTAACGGGGACTACCCCACGGGAGCAGTTCTTC.

This rearrangement joins TRBV30 to TRBJ2-5, with 9 bases that match TRBD2. Per the germline V gene, CDR1 is GTSNPN and CDR2 is SVGIG (reference sequence). The CDR3 has 15 residues. The CDR3 nucleotides are TGTGTAGCGGGAGAGCACGTACTCACCAAAGAGACCCAGTACTTC. This encodes CVAGEHVLTKETQYF.

The chain carries TRBV7-2 and TRBJ2-7; TRBD2 might be the D (6 bases). V lost 3 bases to trimming and J lost 3 bases, with 9 bases between them. The CDR3 is made up of 13 amino acids. Germline assignment: CDR1 SGHTA and CDR2 FQGNSA. CDR3 DNA sequence: TGTGCCAGCAGCTTTCGCGGGGACTACGAGCAGTACTTC. It encodes CASSFRGDYEQYF.

The DNA for the CDR3 is TGTGCCAGCAGCTTAGGGGACTATGCGTTGGGAGGAAACACCATATATTTT. Its protein is CASSLGDYALGGNTIYF. The chain is built from TRBV7-9 and TRBJ1-3; TRBD1 might be the D (5 bases). Germline CDR1 reads SEHNR; CDR2 reads FQNEAQ (reference sequence). The CDR3 covers 17 residues. Trimming left V 1 base short and J 4 bases short, with 17 bases between.

The CDR3 coding sequence is TGTGCCAGCAGCTTCGGGGGGCAGGCCAAAAACATTCAGTACTTC. Its protein is CASSFGGQAKNIQYF. The V call is TRBV5-4, the J call TRBJ2-4; possibly TRBD2 for D (7 bases). From germline, CDR1 is SGHNT and CDR2 YYREEE (reference sequence). Trimming left V 2 bases short and J 1 base short, with 10 bases between. The CDR3 length is 15 residues.

J is TRBJ2-2 and V is TRBV7-9; 9 bases line up with TRBD1. Looked up from germline, CDR1 is SEHNR and CDR2 is FQNEAQ (reference sequence). There are 17 residues in the CDR3. V dropped 1 base and J dropped 2; count of bases not matched to a gene: 5. CDR3 coding DNA: TGTGCCAGCAGCTTAGGGGACAGGGTGTTTAACACCGGGGAGCTGTTTTTT. As protein: CASSLGDRVFNTGELFF. The entire variable domain, with the rest obtained from reference TRBV7-9 and TRBJ2-2, is as follows: DTGVSQNPRHKITKRGQNVTFRCDPISEHNRLYWYRQTLGQGPEFLTYFQNEAQLEKSRLLSDRFSAERPKGSFSTLEIQRTEQGDSAMYLCASSLGDRVFNTGELFFGEGSRLTVL.

The gene calls are TRBV11-2 and TRBJ2-7; 8 nucleotides match TRBD2. This CDR3 has 17 residues. CDR1 is SGHAT and CDR2 is FQNNGV in the germline V gene. V lost 10 bases and J lost 0; bases outside the gene matches: 17. The CDR3 sequence: CATHQGPGLGSSYEQYF. Here the CDR3 DNA reads TGTGCCACCCACCAGGGTCCGGGACTAGGGAGCTCCTACGAGCAGTACTTC.

Of note for this clone: Other DNA sequences from this sample encode an identical CDR3 as well. This chain uses TRBV5-4 with TRBJ2-5, with 11 bases identical to TRBD2. Trimming removed 1 base from V and 5 bases from J; junction bases left unmatched: 4. The CDR3 extends over 15 amino acids. The germline gives CDR1 SGHNT, CDR2 YYREEE (reference sequence). The CDR3 reads CASSLRSGRAETQYF. The CDR3 coding sequence is TGTGCCAGCAGCTTGCGTAGCGGGAGGGCGGAGACCCAGTACTTC.